This T cell receptor (beta chain) came from a study of cytomegalovirus exposure and HLA in healthy donors. This CDR3 is 17 amino acids long. Germline values: CDR1 SGHTA, CDR2 FQGTGA. V lost 5 bases and J lost 2; bases outside the gene matches: 11. PCR employed 60 Vbeta and 13 Jbeta primers. The assay was immunoSEQ multiplex PCR, and TCRdb's table has in-frame clones only and misses some. Of over 150,000 clones in the sample, roughly 79% were seen once. Whole-study findings and limits: Most TCR beta V segments were productive about 90% or about 30% of the time in an earlier analysis. An assumption of roughly uniform sequencing depth across donors underlay the presence/absence analyses.

Points on this clone: The target antigen is unknown.

This receptor was taken from a woman in her fifties or sixties in good health and CMV-seronegative. The sample taken for sequencing was PBMCs. This sequence joins TRBV7-3 and TRBJ2-3; the match to TRBD2 covers 9 bases. The CDR3 DNA follows: TGTGCCAGCAGCGTCAGGGCTAGCGGGGTTTCCACAGATACGCAGTATTTT. Translating it yields CASSVRASGVSTDTQYF.